These T cell receptor beta chains were read from a single sample in a study of vaccination and CD4 T cells after COVID-19. TCRdb reprocessed the PCR reads with MiXCR, giving one entry per CDR3 protein. This table has around 20,000 distinct CDR3 sequences, roughly two fifths appearing once. Their antigens are not known. Sequenced here: CD4+ T cells from blood, cultured in vitro, sampled about 7 months after SARS-CoV-2 vaccination. The receptors derive from a human donor who had recovered from COVID-19. The CDR3 runs from the conserved cysteine through the conserved F or W. A D gene is named only where the DNA matches it firmly. Size is stated for part of the rows, as once, few or many counts, or as a class when the clone is expanded.

TRBV11-3,TRBJ1-2,-,-,TGTGCCAGCAGCTTAGCTGGGTACCTCGATCCCACGAACTATGGCTACACCTTC,CASSLAGYLDPTNYGYTF
TRBV11-3,TRBJ1-2,-,-,TGTGCCAGCAGCTTAGATCGTCGGGGGATGGGCTACACCTTC,CASSLDRRGMGYTF
TRBV6-2/TRBV6-3,TRBJ2-7,few,-,TGTGCCAGCTCCTCGGACAGAGTAAACTCCTACGAGCAGTACTTC,CASSSDRVNSYEQYF
TRBV6-1,TRBJ1-5,-,-,TGTGCCAGCAGTGATCCGGGGCTCAATCAGCCCCAGCATTTT,CASSDPGLNQPQHF
TRBV7-3,TRBJ1-1,-,TRBD1,TGTGCCAGCAGCCGCATCGGGGACAGTTCAGAATACACTGAAGCTTTCTTT,CASSRIGDSSEYTEAFF
TRBV6-1,TRBJ1-1,few,-,TGTGCCAGCAGCCTTGACTACTCCGGGCCTGAAGCTTTCTTT,CASSLDYSGPEAFF
TRBV15,TRBJ1-1,few,-,TGTGCCACCAGCAGAAACCGGGACACCTCGAACACTGAAGCTTTCTTT,CATSRNRDTSNTEAFF
TRBV7-8,TRBJ2-7,-,-,TGTGCCAGCAGCCGGGACCAGTCCTACGAGCAGTACTTC,CASSRDQSYEQYF
TRBV19,TRBJ1-5,-,-,TGTGCCAGTAAGGGGGACAATCAGCCCCAGCATTTT,CASKGDNQPQHF
TRBV29-1,TRBJ2-7,medium-sized,TRBD2,TGCAGCGTTCTCGGGACTAGCGGCTACGAGCAGTACTTC,CSVLGTSGYEQYF
TRBV7-3,TRBJ1-2,few,TRBD1,TGTGCCAGCAGTTTGGACAGGGGGCGAGGTGGCTACACCTTC,CASSLDRGRGGYTF
TRBV6-1,TRBJ1-6,few,TRBD1,TGTGCCAGCAGCCCCACAGGGGAACCCTGGTCTTCTTCACCCCTCCACTTT,CASSPTGEPWSSSPLHF
TRBV7-9,TRBJ1-2,-,-,TGTGCCAGCAGCTTAGTATCCGGGGTTGGCTACACCTTC,CASSLVSGVGYTF
TRBV20-1,TRBJ2-1,-,-,TGCAGTGCTAACCGCATGGTCGATGAGCAGTTCTTC,CSANRMVDEQFF
TRBV18,TRBJ1-1,once,-,TGTGCCAGCTCACCACCGGCGAACACTGAAGCTTTCTTT,CASSPPANTEAFF
TRBV20-1,TRBJ2-3,few,-,TGCAGTGCTACGCCCTCAGCAGATACGCAGTATTTT,CSATPSADTQYF
TRBV20-1,TRBJ2-5,-,-,TGCAGTGCTAGAAGCTTTAGGGTTACCGACCAAGAGACCCAGTACTTC,CSARSFRVTDQETQYF
TRBV29-1,TRBJ2-7,-,TRBD1,TGCAGCGGGACCGACAGGGAAGTCTACGAGCAGTACTTC,CSGTDREVYEQYF
TRBV20-1,TRBJ2-3,-,-,TGCAGTGCTAGAGGGCGGGGAGTTGGCACAGATACGCAGTATTTT,CSARGRGVGTDTQYF
TRBV7-3,TRBJ1-1,few,-,TGTGCCAGCAGCATAACTTCGGGTACGACAGCTTTCTTT,CASSITSGTTAFF
TRBV7-9,TRBJ2-3,-,-,TGTGCCAGCAGAGATACTAGGGGCGCGGATACGCAGTATTTT,CASRDTRGADTQYF
TRBV4-1,TRBJ1-2,-,TRBD1,TGCGCCAGCAGCCGGCTACAGGGGGATAAGAGGTTTCACACCTTC,CASSRLQGDKRFHTF
TRBV2,TRBJ2-7,few,TRBD1,TGTGCCAGCAGTCCAGACAGGGCCCTGAACTACGAGCAGTACTTC,CASSPDRALNYEQYF
TRBV10-3,TRBJ1-2,-,TRBD1,TGTGCCATCAGTGAGACAGGGGGCAGCTATGGCTACACCTTC,CAISETGGSYGYTF
TRBV6-1,TRBJ2-7,-,TRBD1,TGTGCCAGCACGGCGGACAGGGGGCTTGGAGAGCAGTACTTC,CASTADRGLGEQYF
TRBV5-4,TRBJ1-1,few,TRBD1,TGTGCCAGCAGCTTGGGAGGGCGGGGACAGGGGGTAAACACTGAAGCTTTCTTT,CASSLGGRGQGVNTEAFF
TRBV2,TRBJ2-7,-,-,TGTGCCAGCAGTGAAGGGGCTGAGTCAAAGCTGTACTTC,CASSEGAESKLYF
TRBV11-3,TRBJ2-7,-,-,TGTGCCAGCAGCTTAACCCGGGAATTATACGAGCAGTACTTC,CASSLTRELYEQYF
TRBV15,TRBJ1-1,large,-,TGTGCCACCAGCAGGAAACCAGGGGCTGAAGCTTTCTTT,CATSRKPGAEAFF
TRBV4-2,TRBJ2-3,-,-,TGTGCCAGCAGCCGCCGAGGGGGGAGGGCCGGTGGAGATACGCAGTATTTT,CASSRRGGRAGGDTQYF
TRBV30,TRBJ2-7,medium-sized,-,TGTGCATCCCAATCGGGCGGCTACGAGCAGTACTTC,CASQSGGYEQYF
TRBV7-8,TRBJ1-2,-,TRBD1,TGTGCCAGCAGCTTAACAGGGGGCGACTATGGCTACACCTTC,CASSLTGGDYGYTF
TRBV5-1,TRBJ1-2,-,TRBD1,TGCGCCAGCAGCTTGGGGGGCGGACAGGGAGACTATGGCTACACCTTC,CASSLGGGQGDYGYTF
TRBV5-1,TRBJ2-5,-,-,TGCGCCAGCAGCTTGGCGGGGGGCTCCCAAGAGACCCAGTACTTC,CASSLAGGSQETQYF
TRBV19,TRBJ2-3,-,-,TGTGCCAGTAGTACTACATGGGGAGATACGCAGTATTTT,CASSTTWGDTQYF
TRBV20-1,TRBJ2-1,-,-,TGCAGTGTAGGCAGGAGGGGCTCCTACAATGAGCAGTTCTTC,CSVGRRGSYNEQFF
TRBV11-1,TRBJ1-4,-,TRBD1,TGTGCCAGCAGCTCCGGACAGGGGACGGGAAAACTGTTTTTT,CASSSGQGTGKLFF
TRBV6-4,TRBJ2-1,-,-,TGTGCCAGCAGTTTGGAGGGGGCCCAAATTGGTTACAATGAGCAGTTCTTC,CASSLEGAQIGYNEQFF
TRBV20-1,TRBJ2-5,once,TRBD2,TGCAGTGCTAGCCGACTAGCGGGAGTCCTAGAGACCCAGTACTTC,CSASRLAGVLETQYF
TRBV7-2,TRBJ1-1,-,-,TGTGCCAGCAGCTTTTATTCGTTGAACACTGAAGCTTTCTTT,CASSFYSLNTEAFF
TRBV20-1,TRBJ2-5,-,-,TGCAGTGCCTATTTCGGGGTAACCGAGACCCAGTACTTC,CSAYFGVTETQYF
TRBV20-1,TRBJ2-1,-,-,TGCAGTGCCAATGAGTATAGAAGCCCCTACAATGAGCAGTTCTTC,CSANEYRSPYNEQFF
TRBV20-1,TRBJ2-7,-,TRBD2,TGCAGTGTGTTGACTAGCGGCTACGAGCAGTACTTC,CSVLTSGYEQYF
TRBV11-2,TRBJ2-2,-,-,TGTGCCAGCAGCCTACGACAGGTCACCGGGGAGCTGTTTTTT,CASSLRQVTGELFF
TRBV7-2,TRBJ2-4,-,TRBD1,TGTGCCAGCAGCACAAGGTCCGGGACAGGGACTATTAAAAACATTCAGTACTTC,CASSTRSGTGTIKNIQYF
TRBV11-1,TRBJ1-2,few,-,TGTGCCAGCAGTATTTTCGGGGAGTACGGCTACACCTTC,CASSIFGEYGYTF
TRBV5-4,TRBJ2-5,-,TRBD2,TGTGCCAGCAGCTTGGCAGGGACTAGCGGGAAAGAGACCCAGTACTTC,CASSLAGTSGKETQYF
TRBV20-1,TRBJ2-1,few,TRBD2,TGCAGTGCGGCCGGGACTAGCGGGAACTACAATGAGCAGTTCTTC,CSAAGTSGNYNEQFF
TRBV15,TRBJ1-5,-,-,TGTGCCACCAGCAGGGGGTTCGATCAGCCCCAGCATTTT,CATSRGFDQPQHF
TRBV6-1,TRBJ2-3,few,TRBD1,TGTGCCAGCAGTCGGGACAGGGTGGCAGATACGCAGTATTTT,CASSRDRVADTQYF
TRBV6-1,TRBJ1-2,-,-,TGTGCCAGCAGTGGCGAAGGTTTTCTAGTATCGTCGGGCTACACCTTC,CASSGEGFLVSSGYTF
TRBV6-1,TRBJ1-5,few,TRBD1,TGTGCCAGCAAGCCCTCCGGACAGGGACGGAATCAGCCCCAGCATTTT,CASKPSGQGRNQPQHF
TRBV2,TRBJ1-2,once,TRBD1,TGTGCCAGCAGTGTCCTTGGACAGGGGGCGGTTGGCTACACCTTC,CASSVLGQGAVGYTF
TRBV20-1,TRBJ2-5,-,TRBD2,TGCAGTGCCTCGACTAGCGGGGGTCTCGACCAAGAGACCCAGTACTTC,CSASTSGGLDQETQYF